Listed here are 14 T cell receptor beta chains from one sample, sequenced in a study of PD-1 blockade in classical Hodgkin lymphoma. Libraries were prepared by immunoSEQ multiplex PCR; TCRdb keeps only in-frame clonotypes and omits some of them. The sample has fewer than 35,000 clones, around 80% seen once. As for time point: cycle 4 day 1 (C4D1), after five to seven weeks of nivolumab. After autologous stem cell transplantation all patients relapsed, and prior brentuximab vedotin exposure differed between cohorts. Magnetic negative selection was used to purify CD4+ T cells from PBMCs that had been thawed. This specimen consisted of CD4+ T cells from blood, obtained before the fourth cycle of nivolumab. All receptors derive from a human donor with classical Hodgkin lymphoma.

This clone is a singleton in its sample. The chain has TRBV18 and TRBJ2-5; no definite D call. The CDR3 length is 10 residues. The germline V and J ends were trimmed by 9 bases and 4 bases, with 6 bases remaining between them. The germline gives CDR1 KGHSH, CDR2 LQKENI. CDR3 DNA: TGTGCCAGTGCAATAGAGACCCAGTACTTC. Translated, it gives CASAIETQYF.

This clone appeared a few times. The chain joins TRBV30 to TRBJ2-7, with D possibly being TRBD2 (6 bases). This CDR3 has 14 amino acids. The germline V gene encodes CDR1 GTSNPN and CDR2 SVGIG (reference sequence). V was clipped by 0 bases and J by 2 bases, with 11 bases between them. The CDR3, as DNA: TGTGCCTGGAGTGTAAACCGGGGGACCTACGAGCAGTACTTC. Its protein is CAWSVNRGTYEQYF.

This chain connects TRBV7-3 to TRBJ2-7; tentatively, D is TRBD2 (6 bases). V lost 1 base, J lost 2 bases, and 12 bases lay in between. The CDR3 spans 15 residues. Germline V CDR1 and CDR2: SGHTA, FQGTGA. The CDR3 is CASSLSGGNTYEQYF. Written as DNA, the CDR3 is TGTGCCAGCAGCTTAAGTGGCGGGAATACCTACGAGCAGTACTTC.

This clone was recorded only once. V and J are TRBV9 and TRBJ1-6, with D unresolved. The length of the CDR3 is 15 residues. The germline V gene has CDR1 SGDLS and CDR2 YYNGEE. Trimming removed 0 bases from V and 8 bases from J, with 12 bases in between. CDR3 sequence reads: CASSVAEGVDSPLHF. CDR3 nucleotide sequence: TGTGCCAGCAGCGTAGCGGAAGGAGTGGATTCACCCCTCCACTTT.

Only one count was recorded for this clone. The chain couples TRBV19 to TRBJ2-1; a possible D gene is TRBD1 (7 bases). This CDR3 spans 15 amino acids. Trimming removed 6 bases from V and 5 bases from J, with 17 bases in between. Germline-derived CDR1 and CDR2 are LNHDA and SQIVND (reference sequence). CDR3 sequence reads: CASSPGGQANNEQFF. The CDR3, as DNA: TGTGCCAGTAGCCCAGGGGGGCAGGCGAACAATGAGCAGTTCTTC.

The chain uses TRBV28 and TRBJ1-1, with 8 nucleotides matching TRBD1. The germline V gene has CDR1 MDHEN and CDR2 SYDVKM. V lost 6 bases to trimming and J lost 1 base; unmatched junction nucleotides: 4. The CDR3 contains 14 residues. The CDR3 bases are TGTGCCAGCAGACTCGACAGGGGGAACACTGAAGCTTTCTTT. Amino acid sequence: CASRLDRGNTEAFF. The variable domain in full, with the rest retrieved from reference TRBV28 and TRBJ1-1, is DVKVTQSSRYLVKRTGEKVFLECVQDMDHENMFWYRQDPGLGLRLIYFSYDVKMKEKGDIPEGYSVSREKKERFSLILESASTNQTSMYLCASRLDRGNTEAFFGQGTRLTVV.

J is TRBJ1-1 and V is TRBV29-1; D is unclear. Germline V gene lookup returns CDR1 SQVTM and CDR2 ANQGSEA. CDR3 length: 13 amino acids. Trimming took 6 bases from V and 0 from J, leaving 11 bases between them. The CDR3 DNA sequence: TGCAGCGTGTACTGGACGTTGAACACTGAAGCTTTCTTT. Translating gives CSVYWTLNTEAFF.

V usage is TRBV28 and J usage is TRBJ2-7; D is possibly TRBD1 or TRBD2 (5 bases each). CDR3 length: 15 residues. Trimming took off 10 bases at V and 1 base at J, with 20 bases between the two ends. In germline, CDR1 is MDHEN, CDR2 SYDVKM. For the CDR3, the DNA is TGTGCCACCATTGGAAGCTTCGGGGCTTCCTACGAGCAGTACTTC. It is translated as CATIGSFGASYEQYF.

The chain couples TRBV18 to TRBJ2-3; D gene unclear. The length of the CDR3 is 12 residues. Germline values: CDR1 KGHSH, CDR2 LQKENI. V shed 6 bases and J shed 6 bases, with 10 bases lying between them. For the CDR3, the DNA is TGTGCCAGCTCCCCCTTGGGTGATACGCAGTATTTT. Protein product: CASSPLGDTQYF.

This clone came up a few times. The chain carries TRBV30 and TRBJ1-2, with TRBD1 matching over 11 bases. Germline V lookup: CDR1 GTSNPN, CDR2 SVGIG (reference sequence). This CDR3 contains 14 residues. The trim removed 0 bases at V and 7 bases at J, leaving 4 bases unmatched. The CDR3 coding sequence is TGTGCCTGGAGTGTAAGAGGGACAGGGGGTGGCTACACCTTC. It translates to CAWSVRGTGGGYTF.

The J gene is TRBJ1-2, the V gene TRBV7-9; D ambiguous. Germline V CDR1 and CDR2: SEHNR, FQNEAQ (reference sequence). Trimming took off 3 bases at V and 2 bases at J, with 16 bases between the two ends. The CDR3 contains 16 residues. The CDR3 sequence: CASSFFRSADNYGYTF. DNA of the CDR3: TGTGCCAGCAGCTTTTTCCGATCAGCCGACAACTATGGCTACACCTTC.

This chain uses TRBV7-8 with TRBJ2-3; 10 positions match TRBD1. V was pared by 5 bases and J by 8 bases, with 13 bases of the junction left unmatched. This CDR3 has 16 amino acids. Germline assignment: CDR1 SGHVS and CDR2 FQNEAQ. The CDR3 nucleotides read TGTGCCAGCAGCATCAGGACAGGGGGATTAGGAGGTACGCAGTATTTT. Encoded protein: CASSIRTGGLGGTQYF.

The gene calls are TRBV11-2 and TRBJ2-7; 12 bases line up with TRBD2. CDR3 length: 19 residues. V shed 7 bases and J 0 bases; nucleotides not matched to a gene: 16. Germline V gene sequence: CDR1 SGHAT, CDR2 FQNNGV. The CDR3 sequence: CASTPLETSGGLSSYEQYF. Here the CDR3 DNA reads TGTGCCAGCACCCCGCTCGAGACTAGCGGGGGCCTCAGCTCCTACGAGCAGTACTTC.

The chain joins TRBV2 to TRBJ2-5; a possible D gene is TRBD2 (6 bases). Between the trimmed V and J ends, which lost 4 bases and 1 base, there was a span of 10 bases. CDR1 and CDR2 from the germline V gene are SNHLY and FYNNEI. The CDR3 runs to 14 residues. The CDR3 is CASSATRTQETQYF. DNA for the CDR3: TGTGCCAGCAGTGCGACTAGGACCCAAGAGACCCAGTACTTC.